The rows below give T cell receptor beta chains drawn from one sample of a study of CD8+CD57+ T cells in acquired aplastic anemia. MiXCR, applied by TCRdb to the reads, yields one record per CDR3 protein. The sample lists more than 100,000 distinct CDR3 sequences; about 48% were seen once. Sequencing was done on a sample of sorted CD4+, CD8+, or CD8+CD57+ T cells (not recorded which) from PBMCs. Receptor source: a human donor in good health, serving as a control. Both conserved end residues are part of each CDR3. D genes are given only for firm matches. Some rows have no size entry. The others give once, few or many, or a class for an expanded clone.

V gene	J gene	clone size	D gene	CDR3 protein	CDR3 DNA
TRBV6-5	TRBJ2-1	many	NA	CASSYSRAGEQFF	TGTGCCAGCAGTTACTCAAGGGCGGGTGAGCAGTTCTTC
TRBV5-1	TRBJ1-1	NA	TRBD1	CASSVETGGYGTEAFF	TGCGCCAGCAGCGTGGAGACAGGGGGGTACGGCACTGAAGCTTTCTTT
TRBV20-1	TRBJ2-4	few	TRBD2	CSARGFVAGALLAKNIQYF	TGCAGTGCTAGAGGTTTCGTAGCGGGGGCCCTTTTAGCCAAAAACATTCAGTACTTC
TRBV29-1	TRBJ2-3	NA	NA	CSVEDPRRADTQYF	TGCAGCGTTGAAGATCCGCGACGGGCAGATACGCAGTATTTT
TRBV7-2	TRBJ1-1	many	NA	CASSLSRNTEAFF	TGTGCCAGCAGCCTCAGTAGGAACACTGAAGCTTTCTTT
TRBV20-1	TRBJ1-6	many	NA	CSALTGKIEPLHF	TGCAGTGCCCTCACCGGGAAAATCGAACCCCTCCACTTT
TRBV29-1	TRBJ2-1	few	NA	CSVEGQKGRNEQFF	TGCAGCGTGGAAGGACAGAAGGGCCGCAATGAGCAGTTCTTC
TRBV20-1	TRBJ1-2	NA	TRBD1	CSARTGGYGYTF	TGCAGTGCTCGAACAGGGGGCTATGGCTACACCTTC
TRBV6-4	TRBJ2-2	many	NA	CASSEFGGELFF	TGTGCCAGCAGTGAGTTCGGCGGGGAGCTGTTTTTT
TRBV12-3/TRBV12-4	TRBJ2-3	NA	TRBD1	CASSPGQGALYTQYF	TGTGCCAGCAGCCCCGGACAGGGGGCTTTGTATACGCAGTATTTT
TRBV6-1	TRBJ1-6	many	NA	CASSEGISPLHF	TGTGCCAGCAGTGAAGGGATTTCACCCCTCCACTTT
TRBV14	TRBJ2-1	few	TRBD2	CASSHLAGGDEQFF	TGTGCCAGCAGCCACCTAGCCGGGGGGGATGAGCAGTTCTTC
TRBV7-2	TRBJ2-5	few	NA	CASSLRAETQYF	TGTGCCAGCAGCTTAAGGGCCGAGACCCAGTACTTC
TRBV2	TRBJ2-5	NA	TRBD2	CASSDGGGVRETQYF	TGTGCCAGCAGTGATGGCGGGGGGGTTCGGGAGACCCAGTACTTC
TRBV2	TRBJ1-5	NA	NA	CASRAGSQPQHF	TGTGCCAGCAGAGCTGGTAGTCAGCCCCAGCATTTT
TRBV6-5	TRBJ2-3	many	TRBD2	CASSSASGGRSTDTQYF	TGTGCCAGCAGTTCCGCTAGCGGGGGCCGCAGCACAGATACGCAGTATTTT
TRBV7-2	TRBJ2-1	many	NA	CASSSHNEQFF	TGTGCCAGCAGCTCCCACAATGAGCAGTTCTTC
TRBV19	TRBJ1-5	many	TRBD1	CASSTGGGQPQHF	TGTGCCAGTAGTACAGGGGGCGGTCAGCCCCAGCATTTT
TRBV11-1	TRBJ2-1	many	NA	CASSLGLGGSSSSYNEQFF	TGTGCCAGCAGCTTAGGATTGGGCGGTTCCAGTAGCTCCTACAATGAGCAGTTCTTC
TRBV9	TRBJ1-2	once	NA	CASSSRDEGYTF	TGTGCCAGCAGCTCCCGGGACGAAGGCTACACCTTC
TRBV29-1	TRBJ1-1	NA	NA	CSVVRGWVTEAFF	TGCAGCGTTGTGAGGGGGTGGGTCACTGAAGCTTTCTTT
TRBV2	TRBJ2-3	NA	NA	CASTGPDTQYF	TGTGCCAGCACAGGGCCAGATACGCAGTATTTT
TRBV4-3	TRBJ1-2	NA	TRBD1	CASSQETGEDGYTF	TGCGCCAGCAGCCAAGAGACAGGGGAAGATGGCTACACCTTC
TRBV7-9	TRBJ2-2	NA	TRBD2	CAGRGVTGELFF	TGTGCCGGCCGGGGGGTGACCGGGGAGCTGTTTTTT
TRBV5-4	TRBJ2-7	NA	NA	CASSFEWRDRASYEQYF	TGTGCCAGCAGCTTTGAGTGGAGGGACAGAGCCTCCTACGAGCAGTACTTC
TRBV20-1	TRBJ2-5	NA	TRBD2	CSVRGGHQETQYF	TGCAGTGTCCGCGGGGGGCACCAAGAGACCCAGTACTTC
TRBV3-1	TRBJ1-4	NA	NA	CASSPRDGEKLFF	TGTGCCAGCAGTCCAAGGGATGGGGAAAAACTGTTTTTT
TRBV29-1	TRBJ1-1	NA	NA	CSVEASGRFF	TGCAGCGTTGAGGCGTCAGGGCGGTTCTTT
TRBV10-3	TRBJ1-2	many	NA	CATRAFDGNYGYTF	TGTGCCACCCGAGCGTTCGACGGGAACTATGGCTACACCTTC
TRBV18	TRBJ2-5	NA	NA	CASSRREEGQETQYF	TGTGCCAGCTCCCGGAGGGAGGAGGGTCAAGAGACCCAGTACTTC
TRBV10-2	TRBJ2-3	NA	NA	CASSERGRTDTQYF	TGCGCCAGCAGTGAGAGGGGCCGCACAGATACGCAGTATTTT
TRBV19	TRBJ2-7	many	TRBD2	CASGGGAYEQYF	TGTGCCAGTGGGGGGGGGGCCTACGAGCAGTACTTC
TRBV2	TRBJ1-2	few	NA	CASSELGFGYTF	TGTGCCAGCAGTGAACTTGGGTTCGGCTACACCTTC
TRBV7-9	TRBJ1-1	NA	NA	CASSPNTEASF	TGTGCCAGCAGCCCCAACACTGAAGCTTCCTTT
TRBV7-6	TRBJ2-7	NA	NA	CASSDDIYEQYF	TGTGCCAGCAGTGATGACATCTACGAGCAGTACTTC
TRBV20-1	TRBJ2-3	many	TRBD1	CSAPGRDRGTDTQYF	TGCAGTGCCCCTGGGCGGGACAGGGGCACAGATACGCAGTATTTT
TRBV11-2	TRBJ1-1	NA	TRBD1	CASSLMTGSTEASF	TGTGCCAGCAGCTTGATGACAGGGAGCACTGAAGCTTCCTTT
TRBV19	TRBJ1-6	NA	TRBD1	CASRGQGAAKRNSPLHF	TGTGCCAGTAGAGGACAGGGGGCGGCGAAGCGAAATTCACCCCTCCACTTT
TRBV7-2	TRBJ1-4	once	NA	CASSRDRNEKLFF	TGTGCCAGCAGCCGGGACCGCAATGAAAAACTGTTTTTT
TRBV19	TRBJ1-1	NA	NA	CASSIAAPGPTNTEAFF	TGTGCCAGTAGTATAGCTGCCCCGGGACCCACGAACACTGAAGCTTTCTTT
TRBV14	TRBJ2-1	many	TRBD1	CASSHHRDRVYNEQFF	TGTGCCAGCAGCCACCACCGGGACAGGGTCTACAATGAGCAGTTCTTC
TRBV19	TRBJ1-5	NA	TRBD1	CASSIHRGGNQPQHF	TGTGCCAGTAGTATTCACAGGGGAGGCAATCAGCCCCAGCATTTT
TRBV20-1	TRBJ2-3	many	TRBD2	CSASASGGALATQYF	TGCAGTGCTAGCGCTAGCGGGGGGGCACTGGCTACGCAGTATTTT
TRBV19	TRBJ2-7	NA	TRBD1	CASSTGPGQGAEQYF	TGTGCCAGTAGTACCGGTCCGGGACAGGGGGCCGAGCAGTACTTC
TRBV19	TRBJ2-1	NA	NA	CASSVMNEQFF	TGTGCCAGCAGCGTTATGAATGAGCAGTTCTTC
TRBV15	TRBJ1-4	NA	TRBD1	CATSRDRATNEKLFF	TGTGCCACCAGCCGGGACAGGGCAACTAATGAAAAACTGTTTTTT
TRBV6-5	TRBJ1-2	few	TRBD1	CASSYSFRDRELYGYTF	TGTGCCAGCAGTTACTCCTTCCGGGACAGGGAGCTCTATGGCTACACCTTC
TRBV19	TRBJ1-5	many	NA	CASSIQGGSNQPQHF	TGTGCCAGTAGTATCCAAGGGGGTTCCAATCAGCCCCAGCATTTT
TRBV29-1	TRBJ2-7	once	TRBD1	CSVSVSLGTAKGSYEQYF	TGCAGCGTTTCCGTCAGCCTCGGGACAGCAAAGGGTTCCTACGAGCAGTACTTC
TRBV12-3/TRBV12-4	TRBJ1-4	few	NA	CASSLSASDEKLFF	TGTGCCAGCAGTTTATCTGCGAGTGATGAAAAACTGTTTTTT
TRBV12-3/TRBV12-4	TRBJ2-7	NA	NA	CASSLAKEEQYF	TGTGCCAGCAGTTTAGCCAAGGAGGAGCAGTACTTC
TRBV20-1	TRBJ2-7	NA	TRBD2	CSARGGGDSYEQYF	TGCAGTGCTAGGGGCGGGGGGGACTCCTACGAGCAGTACTTC
TRBV4-2	TRBJ2-6	once	TRBD1	CASSHPGTGHGANVLTF	TGTGCCAGCAGTCACCCCGGGACAGGGCATGGGGCCAACGTCCTGACTTTC
TRBV20-1	TRBJ1-2	NA	NA	CSAPPQEGYGYTF	TGCAGTGCTCCGCCCCAGGAAGGCTATGGCTACACCTTC
TRBV7-8	TRBJ2-2	many	TRBD2	CASSRGGRSAGELFF	TGTGCCAGCAGCCGCGGGGGGAGAAGTGCCGGGGAGCTGTTTTTT